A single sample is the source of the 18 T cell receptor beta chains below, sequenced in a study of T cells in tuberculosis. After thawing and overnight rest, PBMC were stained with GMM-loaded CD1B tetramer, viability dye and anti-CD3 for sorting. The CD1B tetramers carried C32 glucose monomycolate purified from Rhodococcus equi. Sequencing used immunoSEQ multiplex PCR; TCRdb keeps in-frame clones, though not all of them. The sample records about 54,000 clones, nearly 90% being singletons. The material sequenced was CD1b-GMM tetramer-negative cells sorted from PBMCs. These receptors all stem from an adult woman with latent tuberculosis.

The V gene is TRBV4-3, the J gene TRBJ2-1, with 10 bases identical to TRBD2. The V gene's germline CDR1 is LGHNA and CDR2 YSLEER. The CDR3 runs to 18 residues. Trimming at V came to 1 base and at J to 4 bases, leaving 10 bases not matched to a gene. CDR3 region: CASSQAGTSESFYNEQFF. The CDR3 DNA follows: TGCGCCAGCAGCCAAGCGGGGACTAGCGAGAGTTTTTACAATGAGCAGTTCTTC.

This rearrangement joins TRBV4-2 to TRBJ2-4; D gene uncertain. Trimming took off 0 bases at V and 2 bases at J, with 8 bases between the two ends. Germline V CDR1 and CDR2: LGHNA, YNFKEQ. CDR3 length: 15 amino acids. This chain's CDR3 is CASSQDHIPKNIQYF. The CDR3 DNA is TGTGCCAGCAGCCAAGATCACATTCCCAAAAACATTCAGTACTTC.

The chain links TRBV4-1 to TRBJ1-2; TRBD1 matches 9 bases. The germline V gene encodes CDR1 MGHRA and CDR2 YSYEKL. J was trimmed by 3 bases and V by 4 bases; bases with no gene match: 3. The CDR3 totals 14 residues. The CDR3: CASSRTGGDYGYTF. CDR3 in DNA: TGCGCCAGCAGCCGTACAGGGGGCGACTATGGCTACACCTTC.

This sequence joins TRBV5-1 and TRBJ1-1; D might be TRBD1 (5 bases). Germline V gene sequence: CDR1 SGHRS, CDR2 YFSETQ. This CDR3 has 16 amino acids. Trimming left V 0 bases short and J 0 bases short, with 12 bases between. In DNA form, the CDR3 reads TGCGCCAGCAGCTTGGGTGGGGGGTCTCTGAACACTGAAGCTTTCTTT. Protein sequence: CASSLGGGSLNTEAFF. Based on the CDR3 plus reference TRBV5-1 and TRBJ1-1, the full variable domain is KAGVTQTPRYLIKTRGQQVTLSCSPISGHRSVSWYQQTPGQGLQFLFEYFSETQRNKGNFPGRFSGRQFSNSRSEMNVSTLELGDSALYLCASSLGGGSLNTEAFFGQGTRLTVV.

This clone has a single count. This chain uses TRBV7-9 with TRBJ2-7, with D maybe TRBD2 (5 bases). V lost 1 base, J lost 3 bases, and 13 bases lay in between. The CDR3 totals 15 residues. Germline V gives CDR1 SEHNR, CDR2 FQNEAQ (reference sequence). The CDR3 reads CASSLGTPGVYEQYF. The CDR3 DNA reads TGTGCCAGCAGCTTAGGCACACCCGGGGTCTACGAGCAGTACTTC. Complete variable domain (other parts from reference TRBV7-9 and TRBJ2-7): DTGVSQNPRHKITKRGQNVTFRCDPISEHNRLYWYRQTLGQGPEFLTYFQNEAQLEKSRLLSDRFSAERPKGSFSTLEIQRTEQGDSAMYLCASSLGTPGVYEQYFGPGTRLTVT.

In DNA, the CDR3 is TGTGCCAGCAAGCCGGGACTAGCGGGATACGGTGAGCAGTTCTTC. Protein sequence: CASKPGLAGYGEQFF. This sequence joins TRBV6-1 and TRBJ2-1, with 13 bases lining up with TRBD2. Germline CDR1 reads MNHNS; CDR2 reads SASEGT. This CDR3 is built from 15 residues. The junction had 9 bases not matched to a gene; V was cut back by 7 bases and J by 9 bases.

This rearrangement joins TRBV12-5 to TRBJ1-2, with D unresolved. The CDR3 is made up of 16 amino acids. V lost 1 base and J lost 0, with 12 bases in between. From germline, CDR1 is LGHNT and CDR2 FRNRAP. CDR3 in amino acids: CASGLAAGDTNYGYTF. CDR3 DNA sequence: TGTGCTAGTGGTTTGGCGGCGGGAGATACTAACTATGGCTACACCTTC.

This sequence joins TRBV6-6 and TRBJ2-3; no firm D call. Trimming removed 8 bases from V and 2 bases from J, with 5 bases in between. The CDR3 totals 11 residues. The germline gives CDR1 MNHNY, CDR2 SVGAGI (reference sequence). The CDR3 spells CASVHTDTQYF. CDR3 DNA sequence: TGTGCCAGCGTACACACAGATACGCAGTATTTT.

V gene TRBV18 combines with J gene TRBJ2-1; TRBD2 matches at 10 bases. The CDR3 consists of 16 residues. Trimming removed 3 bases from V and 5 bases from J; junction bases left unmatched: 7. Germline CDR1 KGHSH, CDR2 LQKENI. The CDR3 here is CASSPGLAGANNEQFF. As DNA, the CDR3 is TGTGCCAGCTCACCCGGCCTAGCGGGAGCTAACAATGAGCAGTTCTTC.

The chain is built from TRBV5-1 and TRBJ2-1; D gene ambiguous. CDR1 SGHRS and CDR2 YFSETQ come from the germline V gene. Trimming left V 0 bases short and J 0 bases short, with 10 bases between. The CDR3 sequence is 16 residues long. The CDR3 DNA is TGCGCCAGCAGCTTGGGCAGGATGGACTCCTACAATGAGCAGTTCTTC. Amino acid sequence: CASSLGRMDSYNEQFF.

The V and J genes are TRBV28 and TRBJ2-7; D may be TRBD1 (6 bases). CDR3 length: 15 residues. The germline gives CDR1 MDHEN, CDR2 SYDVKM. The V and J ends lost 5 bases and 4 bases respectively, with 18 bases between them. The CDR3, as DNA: TGTGCCAGCAGTCGTACAGGGCGAGTGCAATACGAGCAGTACTTC. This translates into CASSRTGRVQYEQYF.

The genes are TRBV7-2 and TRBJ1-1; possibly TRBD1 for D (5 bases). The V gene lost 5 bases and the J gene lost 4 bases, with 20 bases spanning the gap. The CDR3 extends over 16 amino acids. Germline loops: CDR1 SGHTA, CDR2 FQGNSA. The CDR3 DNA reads TGTGCCAGCAGCGTAATGATTGGGGGGGTGGGCACTGAAGCTTTCTTT. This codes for CASSVMIGGVGTEAFF.

The DNA of the CDR3 is TGTGCCAGCAGTGACAGGGAGCCCGGGGAGCTGTTTTTT. Amino acid sequence: CASSDREPGELFF. The gene calls are TRBV6-6 and TRBJ2-2; 7 bases fit TRBD1. The germline gives CDR1 MNHNY, CDR2 SVGAGI (reference sequence). The CDR3 extends over 13 amino acids. After removal of 5 bases from V and 6 bases from J, the junction contained 3 bases not matched to a gene.

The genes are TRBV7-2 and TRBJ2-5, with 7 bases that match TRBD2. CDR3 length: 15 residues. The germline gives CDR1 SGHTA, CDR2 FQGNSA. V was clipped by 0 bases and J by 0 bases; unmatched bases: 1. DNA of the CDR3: TGTGCCAGCAGCTTAGCGGGAGGGAACCAAGAGACCCAGTACTTC. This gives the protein CASSLAGGNQETQYF.

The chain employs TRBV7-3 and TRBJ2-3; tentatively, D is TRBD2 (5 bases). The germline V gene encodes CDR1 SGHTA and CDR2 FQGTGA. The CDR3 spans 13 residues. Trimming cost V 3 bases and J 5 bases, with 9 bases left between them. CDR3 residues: CASSFLAGDTQYF. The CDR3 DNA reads TGTGCCAGCAGCTTCCTAGCAGGAGATACGCAGTATTTT.

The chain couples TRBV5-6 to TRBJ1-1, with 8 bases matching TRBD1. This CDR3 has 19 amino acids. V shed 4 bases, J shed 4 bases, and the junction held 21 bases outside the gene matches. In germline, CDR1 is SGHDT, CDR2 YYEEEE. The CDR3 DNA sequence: TGTGCCAGCAGCCCATGGAGGTCAGGGGGCCTTCTTGAGGGCACTGAAGCTTTCTTT. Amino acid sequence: CASSPWRSGGLLEGTEAFF.

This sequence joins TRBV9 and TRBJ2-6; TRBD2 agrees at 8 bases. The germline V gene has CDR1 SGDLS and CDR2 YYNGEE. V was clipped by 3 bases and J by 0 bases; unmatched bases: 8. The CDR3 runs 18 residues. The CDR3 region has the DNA TGTGCCAGCAGCGATCGCGGGGGGCCCCTCTCTGGGGCCAACGTCCTGACTTTC. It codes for CASSDRGGPLSGANVLTF. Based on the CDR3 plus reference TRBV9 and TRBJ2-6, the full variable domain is DSGVTQTPKHLITATGQRVTLRCSPRSGDLSVYWYQQSLDQGLQFLIQYYNGEERAKGNILERFSAQQFPDLHSELNLSSLELGDSALYFCASSDRGGPLSGANVLTFGAGSRLTVL.

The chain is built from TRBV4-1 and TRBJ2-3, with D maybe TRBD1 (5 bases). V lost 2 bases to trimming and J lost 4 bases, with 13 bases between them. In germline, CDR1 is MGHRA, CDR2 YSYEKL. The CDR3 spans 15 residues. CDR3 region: CASSQTTGLADTQYF. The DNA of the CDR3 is TGCGCCAGCAGCCAAACTACAGGATTGGCAGATACGCAGTATTTT.